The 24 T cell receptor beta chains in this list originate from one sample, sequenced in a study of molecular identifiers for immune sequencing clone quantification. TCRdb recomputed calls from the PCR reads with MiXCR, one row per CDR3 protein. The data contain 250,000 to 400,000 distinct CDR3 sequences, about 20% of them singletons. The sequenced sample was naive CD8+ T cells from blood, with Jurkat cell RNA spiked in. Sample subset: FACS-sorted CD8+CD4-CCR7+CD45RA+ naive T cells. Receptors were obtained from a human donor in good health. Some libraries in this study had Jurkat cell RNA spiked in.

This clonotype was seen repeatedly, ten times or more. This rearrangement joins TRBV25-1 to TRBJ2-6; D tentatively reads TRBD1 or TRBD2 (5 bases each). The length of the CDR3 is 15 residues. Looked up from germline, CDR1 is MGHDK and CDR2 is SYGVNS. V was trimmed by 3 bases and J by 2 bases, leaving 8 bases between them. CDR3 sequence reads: CASSERGAGANVLTF. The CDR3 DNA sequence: TGTGCCAGCAGTGAGAGGGGAGCTGGGGCCAACGTCCTGACTTTC.

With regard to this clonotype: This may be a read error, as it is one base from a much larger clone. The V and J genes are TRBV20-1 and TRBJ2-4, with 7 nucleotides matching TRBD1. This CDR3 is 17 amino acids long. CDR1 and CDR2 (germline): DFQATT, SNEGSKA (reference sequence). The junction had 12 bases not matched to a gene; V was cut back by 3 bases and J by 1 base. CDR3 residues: CSASPPQGYRAKNIQYF. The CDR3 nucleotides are TGCAGTGCTAGCCCCCCACAGGGGTACAGGGCCAAAAACATTCAGTACTTC.

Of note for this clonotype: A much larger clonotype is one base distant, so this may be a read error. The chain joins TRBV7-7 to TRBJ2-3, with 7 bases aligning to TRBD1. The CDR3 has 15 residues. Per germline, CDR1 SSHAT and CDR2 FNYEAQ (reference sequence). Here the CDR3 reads CASSTGTDDADTQYF. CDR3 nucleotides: TGTGCTAGCAGTACCGGGACAGACGACGCAGATACGCAGTATTTT.

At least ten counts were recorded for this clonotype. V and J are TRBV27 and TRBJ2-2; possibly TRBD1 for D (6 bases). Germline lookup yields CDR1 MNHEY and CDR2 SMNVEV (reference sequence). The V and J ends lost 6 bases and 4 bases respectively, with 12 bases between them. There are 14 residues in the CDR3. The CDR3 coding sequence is TGTGCCAGCAGCCCGGACAGTCCCACCGGGGAGCTGTTTTTT. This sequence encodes CASSPDSPTGELFF.

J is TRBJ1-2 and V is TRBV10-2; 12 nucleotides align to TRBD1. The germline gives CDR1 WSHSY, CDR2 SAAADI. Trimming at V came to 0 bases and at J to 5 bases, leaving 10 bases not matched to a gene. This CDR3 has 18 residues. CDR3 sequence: CASSESPWGQGAKYGYTF. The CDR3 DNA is TGCGCCAGCAGTGAGTCCCCGTGGGGACAGGGGGCGAAGTATGGCTACACCTTC.

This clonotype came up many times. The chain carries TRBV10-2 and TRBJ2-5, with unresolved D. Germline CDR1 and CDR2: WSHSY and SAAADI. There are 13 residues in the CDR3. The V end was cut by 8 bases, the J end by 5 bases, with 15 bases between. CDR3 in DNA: TGCGCCAGCCGCCAATTGAGTCTGGAGACCCAGTACTTC. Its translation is CASRQLSLETQYF.

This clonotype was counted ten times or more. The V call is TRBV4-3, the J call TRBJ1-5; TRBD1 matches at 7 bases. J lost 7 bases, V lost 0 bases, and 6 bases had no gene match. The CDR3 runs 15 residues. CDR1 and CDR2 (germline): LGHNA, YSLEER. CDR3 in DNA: TGCGCCAGCAGCCAAGACGGGCAGGGGGGACAGCCCCAGCATTTT. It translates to CASSQDGQGGQPQHF.

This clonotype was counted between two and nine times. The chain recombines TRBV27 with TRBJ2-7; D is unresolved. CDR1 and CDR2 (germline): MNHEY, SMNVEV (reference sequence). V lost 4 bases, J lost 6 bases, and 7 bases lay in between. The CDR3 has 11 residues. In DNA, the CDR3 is TGTGCCAGCAGTTCTTGGGGCGAGCAGTACTTC. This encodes CASSSWGEQYF.

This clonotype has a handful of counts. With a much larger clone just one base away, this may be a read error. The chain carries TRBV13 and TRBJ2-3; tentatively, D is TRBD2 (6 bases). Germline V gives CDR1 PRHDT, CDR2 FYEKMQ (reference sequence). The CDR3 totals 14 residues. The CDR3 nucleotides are TGTGCTTCCTCCGGGGACTCAAGCGCAGATACGCGGTATTTT. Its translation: CASSGDSSADTRYF.

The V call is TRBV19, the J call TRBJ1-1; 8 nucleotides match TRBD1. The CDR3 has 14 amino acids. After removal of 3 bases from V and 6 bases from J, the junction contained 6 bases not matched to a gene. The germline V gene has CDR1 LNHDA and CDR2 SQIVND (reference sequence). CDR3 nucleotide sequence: TGTGCCAGTAGTATTGGAGGCAGGGGGCCTGAAGCTTTCTTT. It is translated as CASSIGGRGPEAFF.

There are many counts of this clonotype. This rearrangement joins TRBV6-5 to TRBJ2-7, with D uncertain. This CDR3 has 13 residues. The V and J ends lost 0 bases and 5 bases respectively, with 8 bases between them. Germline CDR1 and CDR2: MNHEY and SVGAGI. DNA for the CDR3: TGTGCCAGCAGTTACTCAGGCAGTAACGAGCAGTACTTC. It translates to CASSYSGSNEQYF.

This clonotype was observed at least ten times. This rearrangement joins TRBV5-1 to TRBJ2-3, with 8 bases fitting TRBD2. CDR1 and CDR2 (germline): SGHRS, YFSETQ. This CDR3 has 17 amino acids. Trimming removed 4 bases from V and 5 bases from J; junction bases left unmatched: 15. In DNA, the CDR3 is TGCGCCAGCAGCGCAGGCCACGCGGGAGGTACTCTAGATACGCAGTATTTT. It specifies CASSAGHAGGTLDTQYF.

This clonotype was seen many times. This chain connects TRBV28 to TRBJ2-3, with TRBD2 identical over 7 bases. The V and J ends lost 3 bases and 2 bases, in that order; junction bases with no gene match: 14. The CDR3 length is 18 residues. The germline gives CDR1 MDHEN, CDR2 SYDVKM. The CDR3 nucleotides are TGTGCCAGCAGTTTTGGGCGGGAGCCTCCCCGGAACACAGATACGCAGTATTTT. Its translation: CASSFGREPPRNTDTQYF.

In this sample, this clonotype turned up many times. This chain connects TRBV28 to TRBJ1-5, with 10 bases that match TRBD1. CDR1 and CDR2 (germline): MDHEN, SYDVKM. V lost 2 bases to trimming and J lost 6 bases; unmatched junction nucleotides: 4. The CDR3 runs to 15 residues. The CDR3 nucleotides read TGTGCCAGCAGTTTAAGTCGGACAGGGGGTCAGCCCCAGCATTTT. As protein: CASSLSRTGGQPQHF.

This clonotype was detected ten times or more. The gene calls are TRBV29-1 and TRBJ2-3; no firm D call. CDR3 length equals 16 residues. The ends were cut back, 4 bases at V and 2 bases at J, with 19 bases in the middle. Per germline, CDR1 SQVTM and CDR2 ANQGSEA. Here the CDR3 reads CSVGPLGPTPTDTQYF. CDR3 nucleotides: TGCAGCGTTGGCCCCTTAGGGCCGACCCCCACAGATACGCAGTATTTT.

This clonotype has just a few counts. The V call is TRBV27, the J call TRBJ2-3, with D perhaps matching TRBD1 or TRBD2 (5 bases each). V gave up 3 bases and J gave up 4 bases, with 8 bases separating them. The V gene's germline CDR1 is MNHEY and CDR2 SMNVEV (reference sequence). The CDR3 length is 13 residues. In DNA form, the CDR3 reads TGTGCCAGCAGTTTGGTGGGACCAGATACGCAGTATTTT. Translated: CASSLVGPDTQYF.

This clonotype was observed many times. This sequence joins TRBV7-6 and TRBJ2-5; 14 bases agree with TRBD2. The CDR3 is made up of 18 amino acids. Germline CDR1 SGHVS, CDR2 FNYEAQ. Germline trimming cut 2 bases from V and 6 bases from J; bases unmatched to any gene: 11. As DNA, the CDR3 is TGTGCCAGCAGCTTATCTTGGACTAGCGGGGGGTTAGAAAAGACCCAGTACTTC. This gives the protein CASSLSWTSGGLEKTQYF.

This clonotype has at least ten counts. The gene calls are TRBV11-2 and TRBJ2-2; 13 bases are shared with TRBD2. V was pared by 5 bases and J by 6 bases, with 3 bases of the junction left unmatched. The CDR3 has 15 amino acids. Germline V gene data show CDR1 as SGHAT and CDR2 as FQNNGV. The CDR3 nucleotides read TGTGCCAGCAGCATAACTAGCGGGAGGGCCGGGGAGCTGTTTTTT. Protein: CASSITSGRAGELFF.

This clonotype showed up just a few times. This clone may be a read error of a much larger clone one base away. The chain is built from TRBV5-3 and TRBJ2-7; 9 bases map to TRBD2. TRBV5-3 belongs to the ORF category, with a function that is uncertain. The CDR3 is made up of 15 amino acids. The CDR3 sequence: CASSPGLAGPYEQHF. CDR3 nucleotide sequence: TGTGCCAGCAGCCCGGGGCTAGCGGGGCCCTACGAGCAGCACTTC.

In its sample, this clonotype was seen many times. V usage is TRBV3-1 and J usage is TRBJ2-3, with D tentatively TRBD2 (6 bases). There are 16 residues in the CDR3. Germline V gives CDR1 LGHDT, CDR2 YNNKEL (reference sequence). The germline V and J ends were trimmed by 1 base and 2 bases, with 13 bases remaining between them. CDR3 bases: TGTGCCAGCAGCCAAGTGGCTCTAGCGACCACAGATACGCAGTATTTT. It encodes CASSQVALATTDTQYF.

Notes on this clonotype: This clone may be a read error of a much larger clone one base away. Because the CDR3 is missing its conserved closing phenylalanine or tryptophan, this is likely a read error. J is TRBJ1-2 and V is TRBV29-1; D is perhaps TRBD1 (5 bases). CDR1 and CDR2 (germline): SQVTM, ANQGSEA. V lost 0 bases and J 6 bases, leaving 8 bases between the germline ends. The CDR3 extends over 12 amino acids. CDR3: CSVEDRVNGYTL. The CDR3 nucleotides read TGCAGCGTTGAAGACAGGGTGAATGGCTACACCCTC.

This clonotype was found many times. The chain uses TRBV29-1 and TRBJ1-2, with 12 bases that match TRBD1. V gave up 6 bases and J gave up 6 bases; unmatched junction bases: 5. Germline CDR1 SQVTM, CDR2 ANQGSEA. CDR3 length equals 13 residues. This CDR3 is CSVPGQGANGYTF. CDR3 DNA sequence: TGCAGCGTGCCGGGACAGGGGGCGAATGGCTACACCTTC. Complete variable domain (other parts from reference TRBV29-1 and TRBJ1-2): SAVISQKPSRDICQRGTSLTIQCQVDSQVTMMFWYRQQPGQSLTLIATANQGSEATYESGFVIDKFPISRPNLTFSTLTVSNMSPEDSSIYLCSVPGQGANGYTFGSGTRLTVV.

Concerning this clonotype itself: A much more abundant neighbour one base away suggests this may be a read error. In DNA form, the CDR3 reads TGTGCCAGCAGTGTCGGGGTTAGCGCAGATACGCAGTATTTT. Translating it yields CASSVGVSADTQYF. The rearrangement joins TRBV7-9 to TRBJ2-3; a weak D match, TRBD2 (5 bases). Between the trimmed V and J ends, which lost 6 bases and 4 bases, there was a span of 14 bases. Germline V gene lookup returns CDR1 SEHNR and CDR2 FQNEAQ (reference sequence). The CDR3 loop spans 14 amino acids.

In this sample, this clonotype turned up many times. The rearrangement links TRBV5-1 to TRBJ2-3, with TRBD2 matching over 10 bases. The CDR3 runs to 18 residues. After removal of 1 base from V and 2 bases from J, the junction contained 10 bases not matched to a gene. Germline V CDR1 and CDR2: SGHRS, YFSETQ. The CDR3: CASSLFGASGSFTDTQYF. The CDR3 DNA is TGCGCCAGCAGCTTGTTCGGGGCTAGCGGGAGCTTCACAGATACGCAGTATTTT.